Below, 30 T cell receptor beta chains from the same sample are listed, as sequenced in a study of T cell repertoires in cytomegalovirus infection. TCRdb redid the calling of the reads with MiXCR, one entry per CDR3 protein. The sample includes roughly 990,000 distinct CDR3 sequences, less than 35% of them seen just once. Their recognized antigens are unknown. The input for sequencing was cultured CD8+ T cells from PBMCs, taken from culture after CMV antigen stimulation. Receptors originate from a human donor in good health (CMV status not recorded). Some clones in this sample may be carry-over from other donors' samples.

Turning to this clonotype: This sequence may be a read error, since a much larger clone differs from it by one base. V gene TRBV7-8 combines with J gene TRBJ1-4; D is unclear. The germline V gene has CDR1 SGHVS and CDR2 FQNEAQ. Trimming removed 6 bases at V and 8 bases at J, with 19 bases between. This CDR3 has 15 amino acids. The CDR3 sequence is CASSLNGELGEKLFF. In DNA form, the CDR3 reads TGTGCCAGCAGTTTAAACGGCGAATTGGGGGAAAAACTGTTTTTT.

This chain joins TRBV25-1 and TRBJ2-2; D remains ambiguous. There are 13 residues in the CDR3. The germline V and J ends were trimmed by 7 bases and 3 bases, with 9 bases remaining between them. Germline V lookup: CDR1 MGHDK, CDR2 SYGVNS. CDR3 sequence: CASICRDTGELFF. DNA for the CDR3: TGTGCCAGCATCTGTAGGGACACCGGGGAGCTGTTTTTT.

This clonotype was detected a few times. This chain connects TRBV5-5 to TRBJ2-7, with a weak D call TRBD1 (6 bases). The germline V gene has CDR1 SGHKS and CDR2 YYEKEE (reference sequence). Deletions cut 4 bases from V and 7 bases from J, with 15 bases between. This CDR3 has 13 residues. CDR3 protein: CASSPTGPGEQYF. In nucleotides, the CDR3 is TGTGCCAGCAGCCCCACAGGGCCTGGAGAGCAGTACTTC.

This clonotype has just a few counts. V is TRBV6-1 and J is TRBJ2-3; 8 bases agree with TRBD1. J was trimmed by 6 bases and V by 6 bases; bases with no gene match: 8. Germline-derived CDR1 and CDR2 are MNHNS and SASEGT. CDR3 length equals 14 residues. CDR3 bases: TGTGCCAGCAGGGGGGCAGGGGGCATCGATACGCAGTATTTT. It is translated as CASRGAGGIDTQYF.

J is TRBJ2-1 and V is TRBV28; TRBD1 aligns across 8 bases. The V gene end was trimmed by 6 bases and the J gene end by 8 bases; junction bases not matched to a gene: 18. The CDR3 totals 17 residues. Germline-derived CDR1 and CDR2 are MDHEN and SYDVKM. The CDR3 DNA reads as TGTGCCAGCAGGCTTCTGAAGGCGAGACAGGGGTCAGATGAGCAGTTCTTC. Protein sequence: CASRLLKARQGSDEQFF.

This clonotype was picked up one time. V and J are TRBV5-4 and TRBJ1-5; D is unresolved. Trimming removed 4 bases from V and 5 bases from J, with 16 bases in between. Germline V gene lookup returns CDR1 SGHNT and CDR2 YYREEE (reference sequence). This CDR3 contains 15 residues. The CDR3 reads CASSEGPAGDQPQHF. The CDR3 DNA sequence: TGTGCCAGCAGCGAGGGCCCGGCAGGCGATCAGCCCCAGCATTTT. The full variable domain, with the rest looked up from reference TRBV5-4 and TRBJ1-5, is ETGVTQSPTHLIKTRGQQVTLRCSSQSGHNTVSWYQQALGQGPQFIFQYYREEENGRGNFPPRFSGLQFPNYSSELNVNALELDDSALYLCASSEGPAGDQPQHFGDGTRLSIL.

This rearrangement joins TRBV25-1 to TRBJ1-2; 11 bases are a match to TRBD1. CDR1 MGHDK and CDR2 SYGVNS come from the germline V gene. V dropped 1 base and J dropped 7; count of bases not matched to a gene: 5. This CDR3 has 15 amino acids. CDR3 sequence reads: CASSEFGQGAFGYTF. As DNA, the CDR3 is TGTGCCAGCAGTGAATTTGGACAGGGGGCCTTTGGCTACACCTTC.

V usage is TRBV6-8 and J usage is TRBJ2-7; tentatively, D is TRBD2 (7 bases). The germline V and J ends were trimmed by 8 bases and 7 bases, with 21 bases remaining between them. From germline, CDR1 is MNHGY and CDR2 SAAAGT. The CDR3 runs 14 residues. CDR3 sequence (DNA): TGTGCCAGCGGCTTAGGGCGGGGGCCGGGGGAGCAGTACTTC. Protein sequence: CASGLGRGPGEQYF.

This clonotype has a handful of counts. This rearrangement joins TRBV5-6 to TRBJ2-4; no clear D gene. The CDR3 has 16 amino acids. The V gene lost 0 bases and the J gene lost 3 bases, with 13 bases spanning the gap. Germline V gene lookup returns CDR1 SGHDT and CDR2 YYEEEE. CDR3 protein: CASSLGHLNYKNIQYF. The CDR3 coding sequence is TGTGCCAGCAGCTTGGGGCACCTCAACTACAAAAACATTCAGTACTTC.

This clonotype came up once. The gene calls are TRBV20-1 and TRBJ1-6, with D perhaps TRBD1 (5 bases). Germline V gives CDR1 DFQATT, CDR2 SNEGSKA (reference sequence). The germline V and J ends were trimmed by 0 bases and 8 bases, with 17 bases remaining between them. This CDR3 has 16 amino acids. CDR3 bases: TGCAGTGCTAGAGATCCCCCCGGGACCTTGGATTCACCCCTCCACTTT. This gives the protein CSARDPPGTLDSPLHF.

The CDR3 loop is CSAEMTDTYEQYF. CDR3 in DNA: TGCAGTGCTGAAATGACTGATACCTACGAGCAGTACTTC. The V call is TRBV20-1, the J call TRBJ2-7; no definite D call. This CDR3 region has 13 residues. CDR1 and CDR2 (germline): DFQATT, SNEGSKA (reference sequence). The V gene lost 5 bases and the J gene lost 2 bases, with 13 bases spanning the gap.

This clonotype was recorded only once. V and J are TRBV27 and TRBJ2-3, with 7 bases fitting TRBD2. The CDR3 runs to 20 residues. With V trimmed by 2 bases and J by 4 bases, 21 bases remained unmatched. Germline-derived CDR1 and CDR2 are MNHEY and SMNVEV (reference sequence). CDR3 loop: CASSLGGFNLGLEFADTQYF. The CDR3 nucleotides read TGTGCCAGCAGTTTAGGAGGTTTTAATCTAGGACTAGAGTTCGCAGATACGCAGTATTTT.

The chain couples TRBV14 to TRBJ1-2; the D gene is possibly TRBD1 (5 bases). V lost 4 bases and J 7 bases, leaving 13 bases between the germline ends. The CDR3 is made up of 13 amino acids. Germline V gene data show CDR1 as SGHDN and CDR2 as FVKESK. Written as DNA, the CDR3 is TGTGCCAGCAGCCCCGGGACCCTGCGTGGCTACACCTTC. It specifies CASSPGTLRGYTF.

In its sample, this clonotype was seen many times. The chain has TRBV6-1 and TRBJ2-1; 8 bases line up with TRBD2. Germline V gene data show CDR1 as MNHNS and CDR2 as SASEGT. The CDR3 is 16 amino acids. V lost 2 bases to trimming and J lost 9 bases; unmatched junction nucleotides: 12. CDR3 nucleotides: TGTGCCAGCAGTGAAATAGTCGGGGGGGCAATCAGTGAGCAGTTCTTC. Protein: CASSEIVGGAISEQFF.

CDR3 loop: CASNRDTAADTQYF. In DNA form, the CDR3 reads TGTGCCAGCAACCGGGACACCGCGGCAGATACGCAGTATTTT. The chain is built from TRBV9 and TRBJ2-3, with D maybe TRBD1 (6 bases). V gave up 6 bases and J gave up 4 bases, with 15 bases separating them. CDR3 length: 14 amino acids. Germline V gene sequence: CDR1 SGDLS, CDR2 YYNGEE.

A note on this clonotype: One base away lies a much larger clone, so this may be a sequencing read error. The J gene is TRBJ2-3, the V gene TRBV24-1; 10 positions agree with TRBD2. The CDR3 has 16 residues. CDR1 is KGHDR, CDR2 SFDVKD, per germline. The CDR3 here is CVTSDLSGGAVDTQYF. CDR3 DNA: TGTGTCACCAGTGATTTGAGCGGGGGGGCCGTGGATACGCAGTATTTT.

This clonotype was picked up a small number of times. The V call is TRBV9, the J call TRBJ2-6, with 7 bases fitting TRBD2. The CDR3 is 18 amino acids. Per germline, CDR1 SGDLS and CDR2 YYNGEE. Germline trimming cut 1 base from V and 0 bases from J; bases unmatched to any gene: 7. CDR3 amino acids: CASSVNGGFNSGANVLTF. CDR3 nucleotides: TGTGCCAGCAGCGTAAACGGGGGGTTCAACTCTGGGGCCAACGTCCTGACTTTC.

This clonotype was found many times. The chain's CDR3 is CASSLGSTDTQYF. The DNA of the CDR3 is TGTGCCAGCAGCTTAGGGAGTACAGATACGCAGTATTTT. V is TRBV27 and J is TRBJ2-3; D might be TRBD2 (5 bases). The germline CDR1 and CDR2 sequences are MNHEY and SMNVEV (reference sequence). Trimming took off 6 bases at V and 3 bases at J, with 10 bases between the two ends. The CDR3 is 13 residues long.

This rearrangement joins TRBV12-3 or TRBV12-4 to TRBJ2-5, with no clear D. Deletions cut 7 bases from V and 1 base from J, with 10 bases between. The CDR3 contains 13 residues. CDR3 DNA: TGTGCCAGCACCAAAGGGTGCCAAGAGACCCAGTACTTC. Encoded protein: CASTKGCQETQYF.

The V gene is TRBV25-1, the J gene TRBJ1-2; D not certain. V lost 8 bases, J lost 5 bases, and 9 bases lay in between. The length of the CDR3 is 11 residues. The germline V gene has CDR1 MGHDK and CDR2 SYGVNS. In DNA, the CDR3 is TGTGCCAGCGGGCAGCTTTATGGCTACACCTTC. It encodes CASGQLYGYTF.

This clonotype was recorded a few times. The chain combines TRBV27 with TRBJ1-1, with D perhaps matching TRBD1 (5 bases). Per germline, CDR1 MNHEY and CDR2 SMNVEV (reference sequence). CDR3 length equals 15 residues. Trimming left V 5 bases short and J 6 bases short, with 19 bases between. CDR3 nucleotide sequence: TGTGCCAGCAGTCCTAGGTGGGGGAGGGGTCCTGAAGCTTTCTTT. It yields the protein CASSPRWGRGPEAFF.

This clonotype showed up many times. CDR3: CSARDRGIREKLFF. The CDR3 DNA is TGCAGTGCTAGAGATCGGGGTATTCGAGAAAAACTGTTTTTT. The chain has TRBV20-1 and TRBJ1-4; D gene uncertain. The germline CDR1 and CDR2 sequences are DFQATT and SNEGSKA (reference sequence). The CDR3 runs 14 residues. V was pared by 0 bases and J by 8 bases, with 13 bases between.

This clonotype was picked up many times. The chain couples TRBV7-2 to TRBJ1-5, with 10 nucleotides matching TRBD1. J was trimmed by 6 bases and V by 4 bases; bases with no gene match: 12. CDR3 length equals 17 residues. The germline V gene has CDR1 SGHTA and CDR2 FQGNSA. CDR3 DNA: TGTGCCAGCAGCTCGGCCGGGGACAGGGGAAGGGTTCAGCCCCAGCATTTT. Translating gives CASSSAGDRGRVQPQHF. Complete variable domain (other parts from reference TRBV7-2 and TRBJ1-5): GAGVSQSPSNKVTEKGKDVELRCDPISGHTALYWYRQSLGQGLEFLIYFQGNSAPDKSGLPSDRFSAERTGGSVSTLTIQRTQQEDSAVYLCASSSAGDRGRVQPQHFGDGTRLSIL.

The chain joins TRBV7-6 to TRBJ2-3, with D perhaps TRBD1 (5 bases). Deletions cut 5 bases from V and 3 bases from J, with 18 bases between. CDR1 is SGHVS and CDR2 is FNYEAQ in the germline V gene. The CDR3 sequence is 16 residues long. The CDR3 here is CASSPSLRVGTDTQYF. CDR3 DNA sequence: TGTGCCAGCAGCCCCTCCCTCAGGGTCGGAACAGATACGCAGTATTTT.

The chain recombines TRBV7-9 with TRBJ2-2; no clear D gene. Germline V gene sequence: CDR1 SEHNR, CDR2 FQNEAQ (reference sequence). The V gene lost 4 bases and the J gene lost 0 bases, with 21 bases spanning the gap. The CDR3 contains 19 residues. The CDR3 DNA is TGTGCCAGCAGCTCCCCGTCTTCGGCAGCCCCCGCGAACACCGGGGAGCTGTTTTTT. It yields the protein CASSSPSSAAPANTGELFF.

This chain links TRBV12-5 with TRBJ2-1; possibly TRBD2 for D (6 bases). Germline values: CDR1 LGHNT, CDR2 FRNRAP. V was pared by 3 bases and J by 5 bases, with 23 bases between. This CDR3 is 18 amino acids long. In DNA form, the CDR3 reads TGTGCTAGTGGTTTCCTTAACGCGGGAACCTCGGGGCACAATGAGCAGTTCTTC. Protein: CASGFLNAGTSGHNEQFF.

The chain joins TRBV7-9 to TRBJ1-5; possible D gene TRBD1, 6 bases. From germline, CDR1 is SEHNR and CDR2 FQNEAQ (reference sequence). V was shortened by 6 bases and J by 7 bases, with 19 bases between the two germline ends. This CDR3 region has 15 residues. In nucleotides, the CDR3 is TGTGCCAGCAGTCACCCTGGGGGGGCTGAGCAGCCCCAGCATTTT. Protein: CASSHPGGAEQPQHF. The whole variable domain, remainder taken from reference TRBV7-9 and TRBJ1-5, is DTGVSQNPRHKITKRGQNVTFRCDPISEHNRLYWYRQTLGQGPEFLTYFQNEAQLEKSRLLSDRFSAERPKGSFSTLEIQRTEQGDSAMYLCASSHPGGAEQPQHFGDGTRLSIL.

V and J are TRBV20-1 and TRBJ2-7; 7 bases agree with TRBD1. This CDR3 is 13 amino acids long. Trimming at V came to 4 bases and at J to 4 bases, leaving 7 bases not matched to a gene. Looked up from germline, CDR1 is DFQATT and CDR2 is SNEGSKA (reference sequence). CDR3 coding DNA: TGCAGTGCTATCGGGACAGCAAGTTACGAGCAGTACGTC. Its protein product is CSAIGTASYEQYV.

A remark on this clonotype: Being one base from a much bigger clone, this may be a read error. The chain couples TRBV27 to TRBJ2-6; no firm D call. Germline V gives CDR1 MNHEY, CDR2 SMNVEV (reference sequence). The CDR3 runs to 15 residues. The CDR3 here is CASSLIYTGTNVLTF. The DNA for the CDR3 is TGTGCCAGCAGTTTAATCTATACTGGGACCAACGTCCTGACTTTC. The full variable domain, in which reference TRBV27 and TRBJ2-6 provide the parts outside the CDR3, is EAQVTQNPRYLITVTGKKLTVTCSQNMNHEYMSWYRQDPGLGLRQIYYSMNVEVTDKGDVPEGYKVSRKEKRNFPLILESPSPNQTSLYFCASSLIYTGTNVLTFGAGSRLTVL.

J is TRBJ2-2 and V is TRBV19; a weak D match, TRBD2 (6 bases). The CDR3 consists of 13 residues. Germline V gene data show CDR1 as LNHDA and CDR2 as SQIVND (reference sequence). CDR3 sequence reads: CASFGRLTGELFF. For the CDR3, the DNA is TGTGCATCGTTCGGGAGACTCACCGGGGAGCTGTTTTTT.